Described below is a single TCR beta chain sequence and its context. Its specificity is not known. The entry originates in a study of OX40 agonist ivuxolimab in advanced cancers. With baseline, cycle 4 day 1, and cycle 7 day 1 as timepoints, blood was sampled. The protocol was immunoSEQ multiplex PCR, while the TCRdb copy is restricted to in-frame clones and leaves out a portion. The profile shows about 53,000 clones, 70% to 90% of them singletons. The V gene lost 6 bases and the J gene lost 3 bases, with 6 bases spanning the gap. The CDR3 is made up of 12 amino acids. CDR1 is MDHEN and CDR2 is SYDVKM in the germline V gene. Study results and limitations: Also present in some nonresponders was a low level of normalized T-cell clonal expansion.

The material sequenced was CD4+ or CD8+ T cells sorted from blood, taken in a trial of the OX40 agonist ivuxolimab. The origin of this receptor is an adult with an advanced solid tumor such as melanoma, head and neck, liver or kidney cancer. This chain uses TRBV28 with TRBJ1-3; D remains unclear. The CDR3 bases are TGTGCCAGCAGGGGAGGTGGAAACACCATATATTTT. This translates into CASRGGGNTIYF.